The T cell receptor beta chain under discussion was sequenced for a study of blood T cell repertoires in COVID-19. The wider study: T cells, B-cell-depleted T cells, or PBMCs supplied cDNA or gDNA.

Assay: immunoSEQ multiplex PCR; the TCRdb copy retains only in-frame clones and omits some. The top ten hold roughly 0.97% of the sample, which has 300,000 to 500,000 clones, approximately 88% seen once. The ends were cut back, 4 bases at V and 0 bases at J, with 12 bases in the middle. Germline V CDR1 and CDR2: LGHDT, YNNKEL (reference sequence). This CDR3 is built from 15 residues. The V call is TRBV3-1 (or the pseudogene TRBV3-2), the J call TRBJ2-5, with D possibly TRBD2 on 7 matching bases. This receptor was obtained from a woman between 25 and 40 years old with acute COVID-19. The sequenced sample consisted of PBMCs or T cells enriched from blood (not recorded which). The CDR3 DNA reads TGTGCCAGCAGCCCCTCCGGGGGGCACCAAGAGACCCAGTACTTC. Translating it yields CASSPSGGHQETQYF.